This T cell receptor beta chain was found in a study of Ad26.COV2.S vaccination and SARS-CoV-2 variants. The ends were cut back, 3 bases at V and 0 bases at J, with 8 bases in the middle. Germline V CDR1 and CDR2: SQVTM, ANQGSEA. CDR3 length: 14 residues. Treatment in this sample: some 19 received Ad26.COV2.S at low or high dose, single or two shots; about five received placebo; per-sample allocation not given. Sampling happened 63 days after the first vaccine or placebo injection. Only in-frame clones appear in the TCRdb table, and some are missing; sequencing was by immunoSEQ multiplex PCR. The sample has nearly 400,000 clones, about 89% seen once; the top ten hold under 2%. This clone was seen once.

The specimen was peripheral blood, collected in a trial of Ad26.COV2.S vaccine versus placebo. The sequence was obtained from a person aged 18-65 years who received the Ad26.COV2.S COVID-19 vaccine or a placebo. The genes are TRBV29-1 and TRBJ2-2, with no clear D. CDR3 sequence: CSVEDQSNTGELFF. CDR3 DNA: TGCAGCGTTGAGGATCAATCGAACACCGGGGAGCTGTTTTTT.